The rows below give T cell receptor beta chains drawn from one sample of a study of T cells in Graves' hyperthyroidism and ophthalmopathy. MiXCR, applied by TCRdb to the multiplex PCR reads, yields one record per CDR3 protein. The sample lists approximately 600,000 distinct CDR3 sequences; about 17% were seen once. The sequencing sample was made of blood. The receptors here all came from a woman in her 30s with Graves' hyperthyroidism. CDR3s include the opening cysteine and the closing phenylalanine or tryptophan. D genes are given only for firm matches. Clone size is shown for a subset of rows, as once, few, many or a class of expanded clone.

CDR3 length: 15
D gene: NA
clone size: many
V gene: TRBV12-3/TRBV12-4
J gene: TRBJ1-2
CDR3 DNA: TGTGCCAGCACCTCAGGGCTTCCAGCCTCATATGGCTACACCTTC
CDR3 protein: CASTSGLPASYGYTF

CDR3 length: 14
D gene: NA
clone size: NA
V gene: TRBV5-1
J gene: TRBJ1-5
CDR3 DNA: TGCGCCAGCAGCTTGGATTCAGGGAGTCAGCCCCAGCATTTT
CDR3 protein: CASSLDSGSQPQHF

CDR3 length: 12
D gene: NA
clone size: once
V gene: TRBV20-1
J gene: TRBJ1-1
CDR3 DNA: TGCAGCGCTATGAACAGGGTCACTGAAGCTTTCTTT
CDR3 protein: CSAMNRVTEAFF

CDR3 length: 16
D gene: NA
clone size: few
V gene: TRBV19
J gene: TRBJ2-1
CDR3 DNA: TGTGCCAGTAGTTCGTCGGAATGGGACTGGGACAATGAGCAGTTCTTC
CDR3 protein: CASSSSEWDWDNEQFF

CDR3 length: 16
D gene: NA
clone size: NA
V gene: TRBV6-1
J gene: TRBJ2-2
CDR3 DNA: TGTGCCAGCAGTCCAACTAATCCCCTGAACACCGGGGAGCTGTTTTTT
CDR3 protein: CASSPTNPLNTGELFF

CDR3 length: 14
D gene: TRBD1
clone size: many
V gene: TRBV11-2
J gene: TRBJ2-2
CDR3 DNA: TGTGCCAGCAGCTGGACAGGGGGGACCGGGGAGCTGTTTTTT
CDR3 protein: CASSWTGGTGELFF

CDR3 length: 17
D gene: TRBD1
clone size: many
V gene: TRBV28
J gene: TRBJ1-5
CDR3 DNA: TGTGCCAGCAGAGAGGACAGGGTTTTCCTTAGCAATCAGCCCCAGCATTTT
CDR3 protein: CASREDRVFLSNQPQHF

CDR3 length: 14
D gene: NA
clone size: few
V gene: TRBV20-1
J gene: TRBJ2-5
CDR3 DNA: TGCAGTGCTCTACCCTTCCCCTCTCAAGAGACCCAGTACTTC
CDR3 protein: CSALPFPSQETQYF

CDR3 length: 16
D gene: NA
clone size: few
V gene: TRBV7-9
J gene: TRBJ1-2
CDR3 DNA: TGTGCCAGCAGCTTATACGGCGCGACGACAGACTATGGCTACACCTTC
CDR3 protein: CASSLYGATTDYGYTF

CDR3 length: 13
D gene: NA
clone size: NA
V gene: TRBV7-8
J gene: TRBJ2-3
CDR3 DNA: TGTGCCAGCAGCCCCGGGGAGACCTATACGCAGTATTTT
CDR3 protein: CASSPGETYTQYF

CDR3 length: 15
D gene: TRBD2
clone size: many
V gene: TRBV7-2
J gene: TRBJ2-5
CDR3 DNA: TGTGCCAGCAGCCCCTACGCGGGGGATTTGCAGACCCAGTACTTC
CDR3 protein: CASSPYAGDLQTQYF

CDR3 length: 14
D gene: NA
clone size: many
V gene: TRBV6-2/TRBV6-3
J gene: TRBJ1-1
CDR3 DNA: TGTGCCAGCAATCGGGGAAGTGTGAACACTGAAGCTTTCTTT
CDR3 protein: CASNRGSVNTEAFF

CDR3 length: 15
D gene: TRBD1
clone size: many
V gene: TRBV27
J gene: TRBJ1-2
CDR3 DNA: TGTGCCAGCAGTCCGCACAACAGGGGTGCGAGTGGCTACACCTTC
CDR3 protein: CASSPHNRGASGYTF

CDR3 length: 16
D gene: TRBD2
clone size: many
V gene: TRBV7-2
J gene: TRBJ2-3
CDR3 DNA: TGTGCCAGCAGCCCCGGACTAGCGGGAGGGTTAGATACGCAGTATTTT
CDR3 protein: CASSPGLAGGLDTQYF

CDR3 length: 14
D gene: NA
clone size: few
V gene: TRBV18
J gene: TRBJ2-2
CDR3 DNA: TGTGCCAGCTCACCGGACTTGAACACCGGGGAGCTGTTTTTT
CDR3 protein: CASSPDLNTGELFF

CDR3 length: 13
D gene: NA
clone size: many
V gene: TRBV11-2
J gene: TRBJ1-2
CDR3 DNA: TGTGCCAGCAGCTTAGGGGGACCCTATGGCTACACCTTC
CDR3 protein: CASSLGGPYGYTF

CDR3 length: 12
D gene: NA
clone size: NA
V gene: TRBV6-1
J gene: TRBJ1-1
CDR3 DNA: TGTGCCGGCAGTCAATTGAACACTGAAGCTTTCTTT
CDR3 protein: CAGSQLNTEAFF

CDR3 length: 13
D gene: NA
clone size: few
V gene: TRBV30
J gene: TRBJ1-2
CDR3 DNA: TGTGCCTGGAGTCCTCACCGGACCCATGGCTACACCTTC
CDR3 protein: CAWSPHRTHGYTF

CDR3 length: 14
D gene: NA
clone size: many
V gene: TRBV7-2
J gene: TRBJ2-1
CDR3 DNA: TGTGCCAGCAGCTTAGTGGCGGGATCGGGTGAGCAGTTCTTC
CDR3 protein: CASSLVAGSGEQFF

CDR3 length: 15
D gene: NA
clone size: many
V gene: TRBV7-2
J gene: TRBJ1-2
CDR3 DNA: TGTGCCAGCAGCTTAGCCCTTGGGACGTACTATGGCTACACCTTC
CDR3 protein: CASSLALGTYYGYTF

CDR3 length: 15
D gene: TRBD2
clone size: few
V gene: TRBV10-1
J gene: TRBJ2-7
CDR3 DNA: TGCGCCAGCAGTGAGTCGCTAGCGGGAGAAAGTGAGCAGTACTTC
CDR3 protein: CASSESLAGESEQYF

CDR3 length: 15
D gene: TRBD1
clone size: many
V gene: TRBV28
J gene: TRBJ2-5
CDR3 DNA: TGTGCCAGCAGGACCCGGGACAGCCTACAAGAGACCCAGTACTTC
CDR3 protein: CASRTRDSLQETQYF